The 26 T cell receptor beta chains below all came from one sample that was sequenced in a study of cytomegalovirus exposure and HLA in healthy donors listed by TCRdb under 2017. Library generation was performed with the immunoSEQ multiplex PCR assay. For the multiplex PCR, a mixture combining 60 forward primers for TCR Vbeta segments and 13 reverse primers for TCR Jbeta segments was used. As stored in TCRdb, this immuneACCESS dataset retains in-frame rearrangements with V and J assigned. A fraction of the clones does not appear; measured against another copy, unresolved V genes explain less than half of the discrepancy, and the remainder lacks a known reason. In all, the sample holds approximately 140,000 clones, and approximately 72% of those were seen once. The biggest ten clones account for over 5% of the sample. What was sequenced was PBMCs. These receptors originate from a woman in her fifties or sixties in good health and CMV-seronegative.

This chain joins TRBV7-9 and TRBJ2-7; 9 positions agree with TRBD1. This CDR3 is 16 amino acids long. V gave up 0 bases and J gave up 4 bases; unmatched junction bases: 7. Germline loops: CDR1 SEHNR, CDR2 FQNEAQ (reference sequence). The CDR3 DNA sequence: TGTGCCAGCAGCTTAGCGAGGGGACAGGGTAGTTACGAGCAGTACTTC. Its protein product is CASSLARGQGSYEQYF.

The chain employs TRBV28 and TRBJ2-5; TRBD2 aligns across 13 bases. After removal of 3 bases from V and 0 bases from J, the junction contained 4 bases not matched to a gene. Germline V gene lookup returns CDR1 MDHEN and CDR2 SYDVKM. This CDR3 contains 17 residues. CDR3 coding DNA: TGTGCCAGCAGTTTCTCGACTAGCGGGAGGTACCAAGAGACCCAGTACTTC. This gives the protein CASSFSTSGRYQETQYF.

V gene TRBV9 combines with J gene TRBJ2-5; no definite D call. CDR3 size: 12 residues. The V and J ends lost 1 base and 5 bases respectively, with 6 bases between them. CDR1 and CDR2 (germline): SGDLS, YYNGEE. CDR3: CASSVTSETQYF. The CDR3 coding sequence is TGTGCCAGCAGCGTAACTTCGGAGACCCAGTACTTC. The variable domain in full, completed from reference TRBV9 and TRBJ2-5, reads DSGVTQTPKHLITATGQRVTLRCSPRSGDLSVYWYQQSLDQGLQFLIQYYNGEERAKGNILERFSAQQFPDLHSELNLSSLELGDSALYFCASSVTSETQYFGPGTRLLVL.

V gene TRBV27 combines with J gene TRBJ1-3, with a possible D match to TRBD1 (5 bases). The CDR3 is 16 residues long. CDR1 and CDR2 from the germline V gene are MNHEY and SMNVEV (reference sequence). Trimming shortened V by 6 bases and J by 0 bases, and 15 bases separated the two germline ends. The CDR3 here is CASSRTRAISGNTIYF. The DNA of the CDR3 is TGTGCCAGCAGCCGGACACGGGCTATCTCTGGAAACACCATATATTTT.

The chain links TRBV10-3 to TRBJ2-1; 12 positions agree with TRBD2. This CDR3 has 15 residues. Germline V gene data show CDR1 as ENHRY and CDR2 as SYGVKD. Losses at the gene ends were 3 bases for V and 8 bases for J; bases not matched to a gene: 5. CDR3: CAISDRTSGTDEQFF. DNA of the CDR3: TGTGCCATCAGTGACCGGACTAGCGGGACAGATGAGCAGTTCTTC.

The genes are TRBV6-5 and TRBJ1-4; 7 positions agree with TRBD1. From germline, CDR1 is MNHEY and CDR2 SVGAGI. Germline trimming cut 4 bases from V and 1 base from J; bases unmatched to any gene: 0. CDR3 length: 14 amino acids. The DNA of the CDR3 is TGTGCCAGCAGTTCAGGGGGAACTAATGAAAAACTGTTTTTT. Its protein product is CASSSGGTNEKLFF.

The V and J genes are TRBV18 and TRBJ2-3; the match to TRBD2 covers 8 bases. The CDR3 is made up of 19 amino acids. V trimming: 3 bases; J trimming: 8 bases; junction bases outside the gene matches: 22. Per the germline V gene, CDR1 is KGHSH and CDR2 is LQKENI. This CDR3 is CASSPTTVSSGRPFGTQYF. The CDR3 region has the DNA TGTGCCAGCTCACCCACGACTGTGTCGAGCGGGAGACCTTTTGGTACGCAGTATTTT. The full variable domain, with the rest looked up from reference TRBV18 and TRBJ2-3, is NAGVMQNPRHLVRRRGQEARLRCSPMKGHSHVYWYRQLPEEGLKFMVYLQKENIIDESGMPKERFSAEFPKEGPSILRIQQVVRGDSAAYFCASSPTTVSSGRPFGTQYFGPGTRLTVL.

The chain is built from TRBV29-1 and TRBJ1-1; D remains ambiguous. V lost 4 bases and J 5 bases, leaving 17 bases between the germline ends. Germline CDR1 is SQVTM and CDR2 is ANQGSEA. There are 14 residues in the CDR3. CDR3 nucleotide sequence: TGCAGCGTTGGTATGTGGCCTCGATCGACTGAAGCTTTCTTT. Translating it yields CSVGMWPRSTEAFF.

This clone was counted once. This chain joins TRBV7-3 and TRBJ2-1, with D uncertain. Trimming stripped 3 bases from V and 5 bases from J, with 11 bases between. This CDR3 region has 14 residues. The V gene's germline CDR1 is SGHTA and CDR2 FQGTGA. The CDR3 reads CASSLGSNNNEQFF. DNA for the CDR3: TGTGCCAGCAGCTTGGGCAGCAACAACAATGAGCAGTTCTTC.

The chain is built from TRBV6-6 and TRBJ2-5; TRBD2 agrees at 9 bases. The CDR3 extends over 15 amino acids. J was trimmed by 2 bases and V by 6 bases; bases with no gene match: 7. Germline V lookup: CDR1 MNHNY, CDR2 SVGAGI (reference sequence). The CDR3 bases are TGTGCCAGCAGAGCCAGCGGGGGGTTGCAAGAGACCCAGTACTTC. As protein: CASRASGGLQETQYF.

The V and J genes are TRBV7-2 and TRBJ2-5; D might be TRBD1 (5 bases). Germline V gene sequence: CDR1 SGHTA, CDR2 FQGNSA. The CDR3 totals 16 residues. V was clipped by 0 bases and J by 2 bases, with 13 bases between them. CDR3 in DNA: TGTGCCAGCAGCTTAGCGCTAGACAGCCTACAAGAGACCCAGTACTTC. Its translation is CASSLALDSLQETQYF.

The J gene is TRBJ2-2, the V gene TRBV18; D is ambiguous. V was shortened by 3 bases and J by 5 bases, with 7 bases between the two germline ends. Germline lookup yields CDR1 KGHSH and CDR2 LQKENI. The CDR3 has 13 residues. CDR3 sequence reads: CASSPKETGELFF. The CDR3 bases are TGTGCCAGCTCACCGAAAGAGACCGGGGAGCTGTTTTTT.

The V and J genes are TRBV5-1 and TRBJ1-3; a weak D match, TRBD1 (5 bases). From germline, CDR1 is SGHRS and CDR2 YFSETQ. V dropped 0 bases and J dropped 3 bases, with 10 bases sitting between them. The CDR3 totals 15 residues. The CDR3: CASSLGFDSGNTIYF. CDR3 sequence (DNA): TGCGCCAGCAGCTTGGGGTTCGACAGTGGAAACACCATATATTTT.

The chain has TRBV18 and TRBJ1-5; 9 bases fit TRBD1. The CDR3 runs to 18 residues. Germline V lookup: CDR1 KGHSH, CDR2 LQKENI. V was pared by 3 bases and J by 4 bases, with 13 bases of the junction left unmatched. The CDR3 here is CASSPTGTGPYRNQPQHF. CDR3 DNA sequence: TGTGCCAGCTCACCGACCGGGACAGGGCCGTATAGAAATCAGCCCCAGCATTTT.

V gene TRBV2 combines with J gene TRBJ1-1; D is unresolved. CDR1 SNHLY and CDR2 FYNNEI come from the germline V gene. The CDR3 extends over 14 amino acids. V was pared by 3 bases and J by 0 bases, with 8 bases between. The CDR3: CASSEIRLNTEAFF. The CDR3 DNA is TGTGCCAGCAGTGAGATCAGGTTGAACACTGAAGCTTTCTTT.

This clone was detected a few times. The CDR3 DNA reads TGTGCCAGCAGCCCCTCGGTAAGGGGAAAACTGTTTTTT. Translation: CASSPSVRGKLFF. The chain couples TRBV9 to TRBJ1-4, with D possibly TRBD1 on 5 matching bases. CDR1 is SGDLS, CDR2 YYNGEE, per germline. The length of the CDR3 is 13 residues. With 4 bases removed from V and 10 bases from J, the gap between germline ends came to 14 bases.

This clone was counted between two and nine times. V is TRBV10-3 and J is TRBJ2-2; D remains unclear. CDR1 and CDR2 from the germline V gene are ENHRY and SYGVKD. The CDR3 extends over 20 amino acids. V was trimmed by 0 bases and J by 3 bases, leaving 23 bases between them. The chain's CDR3 is CAISESYFEHRGEDTGELFF. DNA of the CDR3: TGTGCCATCAGTGAGTCATACTTTGAGCACCGAGGAGAGGACACCGGGGAGCTGTTTTTT.

V gene TRBV6-6 combines with J gene TRBJ1-5, with D possibly being TRBD1 (6 bases). This CDR3 contains 13 residues. The germline CDR1 and CDR2 sequences are MNHNY and SVGAGI (reference sequence). Deletions cut 9 bases from V and 1 base from J, with 10 bases between. The CDR3 DNA reads TGTGCCAGGGGGGGGACAAGCAATCAGCCCCAGCATTTT. Its translation is CARGGTSNQPQHF.

This clone was detected only a few times. The chain combines TRBV7-9 with TRBJ1-4, with 10 positions matching TRBD1. The CDR3 is 14 amino acids. The germline V gene has CDR1 SEHNR and CDR2 FQNEAQ (reference sequence). J was trimmed by 6 bases and V by 4 bases; bases with no gene match: 2. The CDR3 region is CASSSTGGHEKLFF. The DNA for the CDR3 is TGTGCCAGCAGCTCGACAGGGGGCCATGAAAAACTGTTTTTT.

This clone was counted a single time. The chain couples TRBV7-2 to TRBJ2-7; weak D call: TRBD1 (6 bases). The CDR3 spans 14 residues. Per the germline V gene, CDR1 is SGHTA and CDR2 is FQGNSA. V was shortened by 2 bases and J by 0 bases, with 8 bases between the two germline ends. CDR3 protein: CASSLRQASYEQYF. DNA for the CDR3: TGTGCCAGCAGCTTAAGACAGGCCTCCTACGAGCAGTACTTC. The complete variable domain, with remaining parts taken from reference TRBV7-2 and TRBJ2-7, reads GAGVSQSPSNKVTEKGKDVELRCDPISGHTALYWYRQSLGQGLEFLIYFQGNSAPDKSGLPSDRFSAERTGGSVSTLTIQRTQQEDSAVYLCASSLRQASYEQYFGPGTRLTVT.

The CDR3 reads CASSPRGGGEARPEAFF. The CDR3 DNA reads as TGTGCCAGCAGCCCGAGAGGTGGAGGGGAGGCTCGCCCTGAAGCTTTCTTT. This rearrangement joins TRBV9 to TRBJ1-1; a weak D match, TRBD1 (5 bases). Germline lookup yields CDR1 SGDLS and CDR2 YYNGEE. This CDR3 region has 17 residues. Deletions cut 4 bases from V and 6 bases from J, with 25 bases between.

The DNA of the CDR3 is TGTGCCAGCAGCTTATATGGGACTGGCGGGAGGCCAAAAGAGCAGTATTTT. Translating it yields CASSLYGTGGRPKEQYF. The chain links TRBV7-2 to TRBJ2-3; TRBD2 aligns across 8 bases. J was trimmed by 11 bases and V by 2 bases; bases with no gene match: 18. Per germline, CDR1 SGHTA and CDR2 FQGNSA. The CDR3 has 17 amino acids.

The chain couples TRBV7-8 to TRBJ2-5; D may be TRBD2 (6 bases). CDR3 length: 14 residues. The germline V gene has CDR1 SGHVS and CDR2 FQNEAQ. V was trimmed by 7 bases and J by 5 bases, leaving 17 bases between them. Here the CDR3 reads CASKTSYSRETQYF. The CDR3 DNA reads TGTGCCAGCAAGACTAGTTACAGTAGGGAGACCCAGTACTTC.

As for this clone: An end of the junction differs from the germline gene, which may be a read error. The chain recombines TRBV5-1 with TRBJ2-3; 7 nucleotides agree with TRBD2. CDR3 size: 16 residues. Germline CDR1 and CDR2: SGHRS and YFSETQ. The CDR3 coding sequence is TGCGCCAGCAAGGAGTCTAGCGGTTTTAGCACAGATGCGCAGTATTTT. This codes for CASKESSGFSTDAQYF.

The chain is built from TRBV7-7 and TRBJ2-5; 9 positions agree with TRBD1. Germline loops: CDR1 SSHAT, CDR2 FNYEAQ (reference sequence). J was trimmed by 0 bases and V by 4 bases; bases with no gene match: 6. The CDR3 loop spans 16 amino acids. CDR3 loop: CASSSNTGGDQETQYF. CDR3 sequence (DNA): TGTGCCAGCAGCTCTAATACAGGGGGCGACCAAGAGACCCAGTACTTC.

The chain carries TRBV4-1 and TRBJ1-2; no definite D call. The CDR3 length is 15 residues. Germline lookup yields CDR1 MGHRA and CDR2 YSYEKL. The germline V and J ends were trimmed by 4 bases and 1 base, with 13 bases remaining between them. In DNA form, the CDR3 reads TGCGCCAGCAGCCCAGCGACGGGGTTTAACTATGGCTACACCTTC. As protein: CASSPATGFNYGYTF.